This entry describes one TCR beta chain. Starting from approximately 500 ng of total RNA, TCR libraries were made with linear amplification. TCRdb re-analysed the reads in MiXCR, keeping a single row per CDR3 protein. This table holds roughly 200,000 distinct CDR3 sequences, 65% to 75% found once. V lost 4 bases and J 2 bases, leaving 11 bases between the germline ends. The CDR3 has 14 residues. CDR1 and CDR2 (germline): LNHDA, SQIVND (reference sequence). This record comes from a study of healthy donors' naive CD4 and CD8 T cells. The chain couples TRBV19 to TRBJ1-1; D gene uncertain. Sequenced: naive CD4+ and CD8+ T cells sorted from blood, pooled from several donors. This sequence originates from a pool of human donors in good health; the sample pools cells from several healthy donors. The CDR3 loop is CASSTSMTNTEAFF. The CDR3 DNA reads TGTGCCAGTAGTACTTCAATGACCAACACTGAAGCTTTCTTT.